This T cell receptor (beta chain) was recorded in a study of control samples from healthy donors and cancer patients. The table came from immunoSEQ multiplex PCR; TCRdb's copy has only in-frame clones and leaves some out. The repertoire consists of fewer than 15,000 clones, with about four fifths occurring once and the leading ten covering 7.5% to 8.5%. CDR3 size: 14 residues. Input material: formalin-fixed, paraffin-embedded tissue. V gene TRBV21-1 combines with J gene TRBJ2-7. TRBV21-1 is marked as a pseudogene. The receptor was isolated from a male donor with melanoma. CDR3 amino acids: CASPGNPSSYEQYF. The CDR3 region has the DNA TGTGCCAGCCCTGGAAACCCCAGCTCCTACGAGCAGTACTTC.